This T cell receptor beta chain derives from a study of T cell responses to AZD1222 COVID-19 vaccine. Study-wide points: With dominance at 160-218 and 743-854, vaccine-associated CD4 TCRs spanned spike. Repertoires were sampled only after the peak T cell response.

This CDR3 has 14 amino acids. Trimming cost V 3 bases and J 3 bases, with 8 bases left between them. Germline CDR1 reads LNHDA; CDR2 reads SQIVND (reference sequence). Notes on this clone: Its antigen is unidentified.

Generated by immunoSEQ multiplex PCR, the TCRdb table keeps only in-frame clones and is missing some. This sample has around 120,000 clones, with more than 85% found just once. This sequence was found in an adult who received the AZD1222 COVID-19 vaccine. The chain carries TRBV19 and TRBJ1-4, with D uncertain. The input for sequencing was peripheral blood, taken 28 days after the second AZD1222 dose. CDR3 in amino acids: CASSIAAANEKLFF. CDR3 sequence (DNA): TGTGCCAGTAGTATCGCGGCAGCTAATGAAAAACTGTTTTTT.